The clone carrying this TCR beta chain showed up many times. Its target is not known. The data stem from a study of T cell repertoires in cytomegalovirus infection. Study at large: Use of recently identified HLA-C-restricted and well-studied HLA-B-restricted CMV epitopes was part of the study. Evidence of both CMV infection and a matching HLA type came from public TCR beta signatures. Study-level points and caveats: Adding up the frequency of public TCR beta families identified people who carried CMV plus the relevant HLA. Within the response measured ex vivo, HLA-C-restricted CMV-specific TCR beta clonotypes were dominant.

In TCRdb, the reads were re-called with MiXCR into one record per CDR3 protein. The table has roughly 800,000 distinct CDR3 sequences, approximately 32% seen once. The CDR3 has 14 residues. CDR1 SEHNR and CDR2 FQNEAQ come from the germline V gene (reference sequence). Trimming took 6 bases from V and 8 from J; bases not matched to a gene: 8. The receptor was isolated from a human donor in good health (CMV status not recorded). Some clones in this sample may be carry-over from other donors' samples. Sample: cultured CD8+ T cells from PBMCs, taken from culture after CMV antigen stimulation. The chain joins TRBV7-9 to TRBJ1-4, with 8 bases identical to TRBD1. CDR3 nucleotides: TGTGCCAGCAGATCAGGGGGCGCCAGGGAAAAACTGTTTTTT. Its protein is CASRSGGAREKLFF.